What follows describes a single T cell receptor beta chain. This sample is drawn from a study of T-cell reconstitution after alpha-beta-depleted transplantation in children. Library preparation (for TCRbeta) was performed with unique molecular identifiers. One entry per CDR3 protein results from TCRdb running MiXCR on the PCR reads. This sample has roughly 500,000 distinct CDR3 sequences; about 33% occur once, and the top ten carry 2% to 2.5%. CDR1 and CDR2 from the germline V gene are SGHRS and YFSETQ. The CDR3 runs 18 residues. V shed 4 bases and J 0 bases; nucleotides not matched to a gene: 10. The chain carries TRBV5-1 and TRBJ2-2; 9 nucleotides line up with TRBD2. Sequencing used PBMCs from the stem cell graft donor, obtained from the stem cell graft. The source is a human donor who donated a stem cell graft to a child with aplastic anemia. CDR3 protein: CASSPRRAGGANTGELFF. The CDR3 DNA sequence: TGCGCCAGCAGCCCTCGCCGGGCGGGAGGGGCGAACACCGGGGAGCTGTTTTTT.